One and the same sample provided the 8 T cell receptor beta chains below, sequenced in a study of T cell responses to AZD1222 COVID-19 vaccine. The method was immunoSEQ multiplex PCR; TCRdb's version includes in-frame clones alone and lacks a portion of them. The repertoire holds almost 50,000 clones, with roughly three quarters as singletons. The sequences come from peripheral blood, collected on day 0 of MenACWY control vaccination. These receptors originate from an adult in good health.

The genes are TRBV7-8 and TRBJ2-1; the D gene is possibly TRBD2 (6 bases). CDR1 SGHVS and CDR2 FQNEAQ come from the germline V gene. The ends were cut back, 2 bases at V and 0 bases at J, with 14 bases in the middle. This CDR3 is built from 17 residues. This CDR3 reads CASSLSFVAASYNEQFF. CDR3 nucleotide sequence: TGTGCCAGCAGCTTATCGTTTGTAGCGGCCTCCTACAATGAGCAGTTCTTC.

This chain uses TRBV28 with TRBJ2-2, with TRBD2 matching over 8 bases. The CDR3 sequence is 13 residues long. Germline V gene data show CDR1 as MDHEN and CDR2 as SYDVKM. Trimming cost V 8 bases and J 6 bases; bases outside gene matches: 5. CDR3 bases: TGTGCCAGCCGGGGGGGGCGTCCCGGGGAGCTGTTTTTT. Translated, it gives CASRGGRPGELFF.

CDR3 DNA sequence: TGCGCCAGCATTGAAAGGGCTCTATCCACTGAAGCTTTCTTT. Translating gives CASIERALSTEAFF. This rearrangement joins TRBV10-2 to TRBJ1-1; D unresolved. The CDR3 sequence is 14 residues long. The germline CDR1 and CDR2 sequences are WSHSY and SAAADI. Trimming cost V 7 bases and J 4 bases, with 16 bases left between them.

V gene TRBV19 combines with J gene TRBJ2-7, with D unclear. The CDR3 length is 11 residues. Trimming shortened V by 1 base and J by 6 bases, and 4 bases separated the two germline ends. Germline lookup yields CDR1 LNHDA and CDR2 SQIVND (reference sequence). The CDR3: CASSIGSEQYF. CDR3 in DNA: TGTGCCAGTAGTATAGGAAGCGAGCAGTACTTC.

The chain has TRBV5-4 and TRBJ2-1; 8 nucleotides line up with TRBD2. CDR3 length equals 17 residues. CDR1 and CDR2 from the germline V gene are SGHNT and YYREEE (reference sequence). The V gene end was trimmed by 9 bases and the J gene end by 0 bases; junction bases not matched to a gene: 14. The CDR3 DNA follows: TGTGCCACACAACAGGGAGGCGGGGGGCTCTCCTACAATGAGCAGTTCTTC. This gives the protein CATQQGGGGLSYNEQFF.

This chain connects TRBV28 to TRBJ1-2, with D hard to call. The CDR3 has 17 amino acids. Trimming shortened V by 3 bases and J by 1 base, and 18 bases separated the two germline ends. Germline CDR1 MDHEN, CDR2 SYDVKM. CDR3 DNA sequence: TGTGCCAGCAGTTTCTCATATCGACGGCGTCTTAACTATGGCTACACCTTC. Protein product: CASSFSYRRRLNYGYTF.

J is TRBJ2-1 and V is TRBV14, with TRBD1 matching 12 bases. The CDR3 loop spans 15 amino acids. Germline CDR1 and CDR2: SGHDN and FVKESK. V was pared by 6 bases and J by 10 bases, with 10 bases of the junction left unmatched. CDR3 amino acids: CASRSTGTGGREQFF. Here the CDR3 DNA reads TGTGCCAGCAGGAGCACCGGGACAGGGGGCAGAGAGCAGTTCTTC.

The chain combines TRBV6-5 with TRBJ1-6; maybe TRBD1 (5 bases). The V and J ends lost 4 bases and 9 bases respectively, with 19 bases between them. This CDR3 has 16 amino acids. Germline V gene data show CDR1 as MNHEY and CDR2 as SVGAGI. The CDR3 DNA follows: TGTGCCAGCAGTTCTCTTGGGACCGCAGGAGGTTCACCCCTCCACTTT. It codes for CASSSLGTAGGSPLHF.